The rows below give T cell receptor beta chains drawn from one sample of a study of blood T cell repertoires in COVID-19. Assay: immunoSEQ multiplex PCR; the TCRdb copy retains only in-frame clones and omits some. The repertoire consists of 30,000 to 35,000 clones, with 70% to 80% occurring once and the leading ten covering 16%. Material: peripheral blood. All receptors come from a human donor in a cohort sampled during active COVID-19. The CDR3 runs from the conserved cysteine through the conserved F or W. The D gene is left open where the match is weak. Size tells how often a clone was seen (once, few, many) or the class of an expanded clone, and some rows leave it out.

TRBV28	TRBJ2-1	NA	12	NA	CASSLGHNEQFF	TGTGCCAGCAGTTTAGGGCACAATGAGCAGTTCTTC
TRBV28	TRBJ2-7	NA	14	NA	CASSLTRPPYEQYF	TGTGCCAGCAGTTTAACGAGGCCCCCCTACGAGCAGTACTTC
TRBV7-2	TRBJ2-7	NA	15	TRBD2	CASSLRGRQSYEQYF	TGTGCCAGCAGCTTACGCGGGAGGCAATCCTACGAGCAGTACTTC
TRBV24-1	TRBJ2-2	NA	13	NA	CAASGANTGELFF	TGTGCCGCCTCTGGGGCTAACACCGGGGAGCTGTTTTTT
TRBV11-2	TRBJ1-1	NA	15	NA	CASSLGRGMNTEAFF	TGTGCCAGCAGCTTGGGTAGGGGGATGAACACTGAAGCTTTCTTT
TRBV9	TRBJ1-4	NA	13	NA	CASSVAPGEKLFF	TGTGCCAGCAGCGTAGCCCCGGGGGAAAAACTGTTTTTT
TRBV9	TRBJ2-2	NA	14	NA	CASTDRTNTGELFF	TGTGCCAGCACCGACAGGACGAACACCGGGGAGCTGTTTTTT
TRBV3-1/TRBV3-2	TRBJ2-7	NA	17	TRBD2	CASSQDGGGRASHEQYF	TGTGCCAGCAGCCAAGATGGAGGCGGGAGGGCTAGCCACGAGCAGTACTTC
TRBV6-5	TRBJ2-1	once	12	NA	CASMGTPNEQFF	TGTGCCAGCATGGGGACACCTAATGAGCAGTTCTTC
TRBV5-1	TRBJ2-3	once	14	TRBD1	CASSWTGGQDTQYF	TGCGCCAGCAGCTGGACAGGGGGACAAGATACGCAGTATTTT
TRBV14	TRBJ1-4	NA	15	TRBD1	CASSARGTVGEKLFF	TGTGCCAGCAGCGCACGCGGGACAGTTGGTGAAAAACTGTTTTTT
TRBV4-3	TRBJ2-3	many	14	NA	CASSHDTGTDTQYF	TGCGCCAGCAGCCATGACACAGGGACCGATACGCAGTATTTT
TRBV11-2	TRBJ1-2	NA	13	TRBD1	CASSRDRGEGYTF	TGTGCCAGCTCAAGGGACAGGGGGGAAGGCTACACCTTC
TRBV28	TRBJ2-7	NA	11	NA	CASSYKYEQYF	TGTGCCAGCAGCTATAAGTACGAGCAGTACTTC